This T cell receptor (beta chain) was identified during a study of cytomegalovirus exposure and HLA in healthy donors. Overall study: An early data release held tens of millions of unique TCRs from HLA-typed donors. Overall study findings and caveats: The study listed approximately 160 cytomegalovirus-associated TCR beta chains.

Each donor was healthy, and each was a bone marrow donor. Comment on this clone: Antigen: not known.

It was with 60 Vbeta and 13 Jbeta primers that the PCR ran. The repertoire was sequenced with immunoSEQ multiplex PCR; TCRdb's copy has only in-frame clones and lacks some. The table has more than 95,000 clones, more than 80% seen once. The material sequenced was PBMCs. The clonotype was recovered from a man younger than 45 in good health and CMV-seropositive.

In DNA, the CDR3 is TGTGCCAGCAGTTTAGGACAGGTAAACACTGAAGCTTTCTTT. Protein product: CASSLGQVNTEAFF. The chain recombines TRBV6-1 with TRBJ1-1; 7 nucleotides line up with TRBD1. CDR3 length: 14 residues. From germline, CDR1 is MNHNS and CDR2 SASEGT. The junction had 5 bases not matched to a gene; V was cut back by 5 bases and J by 2 bases.